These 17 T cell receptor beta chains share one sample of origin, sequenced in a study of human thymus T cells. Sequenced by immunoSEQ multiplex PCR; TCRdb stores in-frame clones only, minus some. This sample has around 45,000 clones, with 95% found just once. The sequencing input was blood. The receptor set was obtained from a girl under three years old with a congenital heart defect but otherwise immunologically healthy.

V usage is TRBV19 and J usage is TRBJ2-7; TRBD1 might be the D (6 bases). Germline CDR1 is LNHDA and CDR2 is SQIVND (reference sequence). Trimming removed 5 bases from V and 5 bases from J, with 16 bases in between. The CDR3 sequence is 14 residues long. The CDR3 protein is CASSATGQYHEQYF. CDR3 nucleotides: TGTGCCAGTAGTGCCACTGGACAGTACCACGAGCAGTACTTC.

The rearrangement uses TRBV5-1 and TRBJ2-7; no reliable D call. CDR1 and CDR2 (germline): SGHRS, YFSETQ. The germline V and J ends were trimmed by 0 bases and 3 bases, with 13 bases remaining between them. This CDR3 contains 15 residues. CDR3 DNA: TGCGCCAGCAGCTTGGGGCGGAACCTAAACTACGAGCAGTACTTC. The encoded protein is CASSLGRNLNYEQYF.

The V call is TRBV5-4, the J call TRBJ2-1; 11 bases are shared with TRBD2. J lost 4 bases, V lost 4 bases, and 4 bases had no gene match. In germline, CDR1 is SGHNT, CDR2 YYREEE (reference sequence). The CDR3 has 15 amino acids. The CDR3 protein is CASSPTSGGYNEQFF. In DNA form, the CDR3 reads TGTGCCAGCAGCCCCACTAGCGGGGGTTACAATGAGCAGTTCTTC.

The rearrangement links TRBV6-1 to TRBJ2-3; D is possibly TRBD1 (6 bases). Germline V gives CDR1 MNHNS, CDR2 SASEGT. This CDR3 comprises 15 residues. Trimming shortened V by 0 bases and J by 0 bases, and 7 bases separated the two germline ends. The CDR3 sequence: CASSEAGTSTDTQYF. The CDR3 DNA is TGTGCCAGCAGTGAAGCCGGGACAAGCACAGATACGCAGTATTTT.

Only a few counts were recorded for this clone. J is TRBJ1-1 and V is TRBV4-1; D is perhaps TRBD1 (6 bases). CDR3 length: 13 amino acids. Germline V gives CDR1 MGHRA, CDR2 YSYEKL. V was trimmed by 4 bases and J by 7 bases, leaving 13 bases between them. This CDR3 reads CASSPGHRVEAFF. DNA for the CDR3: TGCGCCAGCAGCCCGGGACATCGAGTTGAAGCTTTCTTT.

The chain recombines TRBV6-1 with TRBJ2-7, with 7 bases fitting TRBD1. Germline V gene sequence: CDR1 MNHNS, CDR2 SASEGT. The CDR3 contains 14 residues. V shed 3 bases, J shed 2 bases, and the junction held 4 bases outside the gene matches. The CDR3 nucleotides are TGTGCCAGCAGTGAGCAGGACAGGACCTACGAGCAGTACTTC. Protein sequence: CASSEQDRTYEQYF.

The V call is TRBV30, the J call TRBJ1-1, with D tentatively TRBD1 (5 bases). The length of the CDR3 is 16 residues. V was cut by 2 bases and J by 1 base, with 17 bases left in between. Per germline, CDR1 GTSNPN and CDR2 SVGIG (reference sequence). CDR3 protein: CAWSTGTEKWNTEAFF. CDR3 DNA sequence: TGTGCCTGGAGTACTGGGACGGAGAAATGGAACACTGAAGCTTTCTTT.

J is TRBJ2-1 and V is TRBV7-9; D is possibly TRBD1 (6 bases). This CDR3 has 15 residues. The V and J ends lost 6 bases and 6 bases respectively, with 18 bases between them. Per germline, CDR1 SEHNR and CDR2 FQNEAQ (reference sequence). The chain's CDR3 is CASRLDRSQPNEQFF. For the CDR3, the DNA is TGTGCCAGCAGACTAGACAGGAGTCAACCCAATGAGCAGTTCTTC.

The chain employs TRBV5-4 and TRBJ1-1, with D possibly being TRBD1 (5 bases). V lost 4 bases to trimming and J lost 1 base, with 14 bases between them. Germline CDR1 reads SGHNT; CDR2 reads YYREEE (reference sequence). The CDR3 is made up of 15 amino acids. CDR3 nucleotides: TGTGCCAGCAGCCCTCCGGGGCCTAGGAACACTGAAGCTTTCTTT. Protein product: CASSPPGPRNTEAFF.

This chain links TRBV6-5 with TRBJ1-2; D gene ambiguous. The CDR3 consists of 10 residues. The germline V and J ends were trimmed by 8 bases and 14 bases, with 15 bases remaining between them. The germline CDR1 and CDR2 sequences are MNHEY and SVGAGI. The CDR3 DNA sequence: TGTGCCAGCTACTGGGAGGGAATGACCTTC. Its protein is CASYWEGMTF.

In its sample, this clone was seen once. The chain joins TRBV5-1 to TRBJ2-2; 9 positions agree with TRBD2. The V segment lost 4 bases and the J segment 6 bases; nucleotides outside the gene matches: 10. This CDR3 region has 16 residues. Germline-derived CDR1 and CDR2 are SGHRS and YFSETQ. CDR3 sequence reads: CASSPRVSGSSGELFF. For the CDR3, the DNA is TGCGCCAGCAGCCCCCGGGTTAGCGGGAGTTCCGGGGAGCTGTTTTTT.

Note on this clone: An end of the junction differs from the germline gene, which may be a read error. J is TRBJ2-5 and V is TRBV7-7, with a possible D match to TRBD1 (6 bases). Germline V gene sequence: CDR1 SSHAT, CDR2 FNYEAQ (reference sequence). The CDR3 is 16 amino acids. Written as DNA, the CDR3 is TGTGCTAGCAGCTTAAGGGCCGGGACAATCGAAGAGACCCAGTACTTC. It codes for CASSLRAGTIEETQYF.

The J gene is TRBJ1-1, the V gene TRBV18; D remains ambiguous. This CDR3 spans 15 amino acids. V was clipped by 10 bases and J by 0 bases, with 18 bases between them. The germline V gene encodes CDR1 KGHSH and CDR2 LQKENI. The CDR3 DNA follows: TGTGCCACCCATCCCCCTAGCGCCCTGAACACTGAAGCTTTCTTT. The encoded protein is CATHPPSALNTEAFF.

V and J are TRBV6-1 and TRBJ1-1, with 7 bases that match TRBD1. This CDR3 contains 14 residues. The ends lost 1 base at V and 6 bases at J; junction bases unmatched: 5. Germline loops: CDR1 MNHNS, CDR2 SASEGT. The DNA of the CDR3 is TGTGCCAGCAGTGAAGTCTACAGGGGCTCTGAAGCTTTCTTT. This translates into CASSEVYRGSEAFF.

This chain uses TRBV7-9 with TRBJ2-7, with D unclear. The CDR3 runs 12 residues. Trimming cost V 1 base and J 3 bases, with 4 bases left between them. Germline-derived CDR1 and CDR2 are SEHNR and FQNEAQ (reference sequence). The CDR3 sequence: CASSLGVYEQYF. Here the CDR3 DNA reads TGTGCCAGCAGCTTAGGGGTCTACGAGCAGTACTTC.

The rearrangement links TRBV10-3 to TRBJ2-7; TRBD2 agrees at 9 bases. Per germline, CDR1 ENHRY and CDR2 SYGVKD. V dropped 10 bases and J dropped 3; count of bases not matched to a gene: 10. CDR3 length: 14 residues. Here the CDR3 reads CATVAGAPFYEQYF. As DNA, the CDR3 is TGTGCCACCGTAGCGGGAGCACCCTTCTACGAGCAGTACTTC.

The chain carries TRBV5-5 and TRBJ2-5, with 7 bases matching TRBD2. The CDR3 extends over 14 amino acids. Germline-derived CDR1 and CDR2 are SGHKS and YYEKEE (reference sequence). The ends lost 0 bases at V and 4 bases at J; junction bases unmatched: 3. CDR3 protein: CASSLVLARETQYF. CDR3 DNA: TGTGCCAGCAGCTTGGTACTAGCGAGAGAGACCCAGTACTTC. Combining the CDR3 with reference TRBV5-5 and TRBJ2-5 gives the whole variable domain DAGVTQSPTHLIKTRGQQVTLRCSPISGHKSVSWYQQVLGQGPQFIFQYYEKEERGRGNFPDRFSARQFPNYSSELNVNALLLGDSALYLCASSLVLARETQYFGPGTRLLVL.